The subject of this entry is one TCR beta chain. Its antigen is as yet unknown. The data stem from a study of PD-1 blockade in mismatch repair-deficient tumors. Whole-study context: Patients had approximately 12 mismatch repair-deficient cancer types, all previously treated and progressing.

The CDR3 loop spans 13 amino acids. The germline gives CDR1 LNHDA, CDR2 SQIVND (reference sequence). V lost 6 bases to trimming and J lost 5 bases; unmatched junction nucleotides: 6. Profiling relied on immunoSEQ multiplex PCR, and the TCRdb table lists in-frame clones only, not all of them. Here the sample spans around 9,000 clones, roughly 85% being singletons. PCR or immunohistochemistry showed mismatch repair deficiency in every enrolled patient. The TCR-sequenced patients were a few responders to pembrolizumab. Broader study findings: Tumor-resident clones, often absent from pretreatment blood, expanded after pembrolizumab and then contracted.

This receptor was identified in an adult with mismatch repair-deficient cancer. This chain uses TRBV19 with TRBJ2-7, with TRBD1 identical over 8 bases. The input for sequencing was PBMCs, taken about 48 weeks after starting pembrolizumab. For the CDR3, the DNA is TGTGCCAGTAGCTACAGGGGGTCGGACGAGCAGTACTTC. Amino acids: CASSYRGSDEQYF.